This T cell receptor beta chain was identified during a study of blood T cells in healthy people across ages. V dropped 2 bases and J dropped 7 bases, with 8 bases sitting between them. Germline CDR1 reads MDHEN; CDR2 reads SYDVKM. The length of the CDR3 is 13 residues. Next came a second PCR, run for about 6 to 12 cycles, which used a sample-barcoded 5' primer along with a J-beta primer mix. Each CDR3 protein is one row after TCRdb ran MiXCR on the 5' RACE reads. The repertoire includes 900,000 to 950,000 distinct CDR3 sequences, almost 30% of them detected once, and around 9.6% sits in the top ten. These data are also associated with another study on T cells of mothers and their children.

Sequencing was performed on blood. This chain connects TRBV28 to TRBJ1-4, with D perhaps TRBD1 (5 bases). The sequence was collected from a woman aged 40 to 49 in good health. The CDR3 bases are TGTGCCAGCAGTTTACAGGGCGGTGAAAAACTGTTTTTT. It translates to CASSLQGGEKLFF.